This T cell receptor beta chain was sequenced during a study of cytomegalovirus exposure and HLA in healthy donors. Study-wide background: Inside one of the first data releases sat around 85 million unique TCRs taken from HLA-typed donors.

This clone was counted between two and nine times. Its antigen remains unknown. V lost 2 bases and J lost 2, with 9 bases in between. The CDR3 extends over 13 amino acids. From germline, CDR1 is GTSNPN and CDR2 SVGIG (reference sequence). It was with 60 Vbeta and 13 Jbeta primers that the PCR ran. Measured with immunoSEQ multiplex PCR; TCRdb has only the in-frame clones, and not every one. The sample shows some 190,000 clones, 80% of them seen only once. Donors sampled were nominally healthy, though unrecorded immune exposures were likely. Findings and limits, study-wide: From TCR beta sequences, most subjects' HLA-A and HLA-B alleles were reportedly predicted accurately.

The sequencing sample was made of PBMCs. The sequence was collected from a woman between 40 and 50 years old in good health and CMV-seronegative. The chain is built from TRBV30 and TRBJ1-2; the D is unclear. The CDR3 here is CAWSTAGNYGYTF. The CDR3 DNA sequence: TGTGCCTGGAGTACGGCGGGGAACTATGGCTACACCTTC.